Given below is one T cell receptor (beta chain) in context. Antigen specificity is unknown. The assay was immunoSEQ multiplex PCR, and TCRdb's table has in-frame clones only and misses some. The sample shows around 99,000 clones, about four fifths of them seen only once. These data originate in a study of PD-1 blockade in classical Hodgkin lymphoma. With no exception, relapse followed autologous stem cell transplantation in all patients, and brentuximab vedotin exposure varied. The study, taken as a whole, reports: Reasons behind the repertoire differences stay unclear, perhaps disease activity or earlier therapy.

The J segment lost 2 bases and the V segment lost 0 bases, leaving 7 bases of the junction unmatched. This CDR3 is built from 16 residues. Germline CDR1 SGHRS, CDR2 YFSETQ. The chain couples TRBV5-1 to TRBJ2-7, with 8 bases aligning to TRBD2. The sequencing used peripheral blood mononuclear cells (PBMCs), collected before the second cycle of nivolumab. This TCR came from a human donor with classical Hodgkin lymphoma. The CDR3, as DNA: TGCGCCAGCAGCTTGGGGGGACTAGGGGAGCCCTACGAGCAGTACTTC. Its protein is CASSLGGLGEPYEQYF.